This TCR beta chain was documented in a study of blood T cell repertoires in COVID-19. Study information: Samples came from the United States, Italy and Spain, spanning acute and convalescent COVID-19.

The CDR3 runs 20 residues. CDR1 and CDR2 (germline): SGHRS, YFSETQ. Trimming pared 4 bases from V and 1 base from J, leaving 27 bases between. In the study's own analysis: By means of reference gene primer amplification, nucleated cell counts were estimated. Some clones are missing from TCRdb's copy, which holds only in-frame ones; the method was immunoSEQ multiplex PCR. For V, J and clone size, that table is used; D and trimming come from the DNA. Of 190,000 or so clones in the sample, about 85% were seen once. Participants' own reports of clinical history determined their cohort assignment. What the recovered Cohort 3 donors had was two negative PCRs, clearance, or symptom resolution.

The source of this sequence is a man aged 40-50 years who had recovered from COVID-19. This chain uses TRBV5-1 with TRBJ2-1; a weak D match, TRBD2 (6 bases). Sample: PBMCs or T cells enriched from blood (not recorded which). The CDR3, as DNA: TGCGCCAGCAGCAGGGAGGCCTCTACGACCCAAAAACCTTCCTACAATGAGCAGTTCTTC. Amino acid sequence: CASSREASTTQKPSYNEQFF.